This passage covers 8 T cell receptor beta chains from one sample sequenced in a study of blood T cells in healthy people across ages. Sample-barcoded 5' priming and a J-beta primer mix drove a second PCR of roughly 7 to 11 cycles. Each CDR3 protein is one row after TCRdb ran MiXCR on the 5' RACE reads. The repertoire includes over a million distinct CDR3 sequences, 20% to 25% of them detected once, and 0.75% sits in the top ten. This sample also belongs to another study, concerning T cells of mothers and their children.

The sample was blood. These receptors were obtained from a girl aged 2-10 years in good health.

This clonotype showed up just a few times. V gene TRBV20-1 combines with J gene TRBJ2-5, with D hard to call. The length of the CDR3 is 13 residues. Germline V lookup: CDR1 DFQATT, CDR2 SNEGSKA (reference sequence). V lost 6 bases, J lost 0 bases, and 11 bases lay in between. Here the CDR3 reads CSAQVVNQETQYF. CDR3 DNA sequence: TGCAGTGCCCAGGTGGTTAACCAAGAGACCCAGTACTTC.

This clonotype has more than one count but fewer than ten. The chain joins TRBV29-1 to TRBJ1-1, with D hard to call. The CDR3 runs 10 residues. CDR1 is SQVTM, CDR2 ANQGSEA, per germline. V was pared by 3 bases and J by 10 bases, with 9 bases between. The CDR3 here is CSVDRSGAFF. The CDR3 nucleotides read TGCAGCGTTGACAGGAGCGGAGCTTTCTTT.

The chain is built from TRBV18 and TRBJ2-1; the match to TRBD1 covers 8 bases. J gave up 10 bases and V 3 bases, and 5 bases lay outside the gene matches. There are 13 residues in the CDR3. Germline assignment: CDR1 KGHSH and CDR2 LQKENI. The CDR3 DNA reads TGTGCCAGCTCACCTGGACAGGGTCGGGAGCAGTTCTTC. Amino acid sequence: CASSPGQGREQFF.

The CDR3 DNA reads TGCAGCGTCCGCCTAGCGGGAGTGGTAACGGTGCAGTACTTC. Translation: CSVRLAGVVTVQYF. This rearrangement joins TRBV29-1 to TRBJ2-5, with 10 nucleotides matching TRBD2. The germline CDR1 and CDR2 sequences are SQVTM and ANQGSEA. V dropped 6 bases and J dropped 11; count of bases not matched to a gene: 15. This CDR3 contains 14 residues.

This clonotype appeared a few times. The CDR3 region has the DNA TGCAGCGTTGAAGAGGGGTGGGGTGAGCAGTTCTTC. It specifies CSVEEGWGEQFF. The V call is TRBV29-1, the J call TRBJ2-7; D uncertain. The DNA end lines up better with TRBJ2-1; the J call may be wrong. Germline V CDR1 and CDR2: SQVTM, ANQGSEA. The CDR3 is 12 residues long.

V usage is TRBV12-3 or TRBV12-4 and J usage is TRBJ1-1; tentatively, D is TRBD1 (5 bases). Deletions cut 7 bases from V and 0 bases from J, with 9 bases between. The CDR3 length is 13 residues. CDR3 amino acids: CASIVGVNTEAFF. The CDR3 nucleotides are TGTGCCAGCATTGTGGGGGTGAACACTGAAGCTTTCTTT.

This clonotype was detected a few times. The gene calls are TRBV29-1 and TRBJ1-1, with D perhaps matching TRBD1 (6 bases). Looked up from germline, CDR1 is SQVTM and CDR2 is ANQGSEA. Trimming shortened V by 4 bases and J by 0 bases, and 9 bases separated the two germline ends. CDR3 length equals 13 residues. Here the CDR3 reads CSVVQGLNTEAFF. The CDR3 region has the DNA TGCAGCGTTGTACAGGGTTTGAACACTGAAGCTTTCTTT.

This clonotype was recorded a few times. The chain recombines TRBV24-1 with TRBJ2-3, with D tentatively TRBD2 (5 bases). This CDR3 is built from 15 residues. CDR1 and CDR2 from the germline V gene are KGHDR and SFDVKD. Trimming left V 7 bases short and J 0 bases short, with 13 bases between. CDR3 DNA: TGTGCCACCAGCCTGACTGGACTTAGCACAGATACGCAGTATTTT. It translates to CATSLTGLSTDTQYF.